The entry below gives a single T cell receptor beta chain sequence along with its context. Its antigen remains undetermined. Nothing much larger sits one base from this clone, and base qualities are not available. This entry is derived from a study of Ad26.COV2.S vaccination and SARS-CoV-2 variants (dated by TCRdb to the early 2020s). About the full investigation: Vaccine-arm donors were drawn from COV1001, a multicentre, randomized, double-blind, placebo-controlled phase I-IIa trial of Ad26.COV2.S in healthy adults. Trial participants were randomized into five groups of five: low-dose or high-dose Ad26.COV2.S given once or twice, or placebo on both occasions. Ad26.COV2.S was given intramuscularly at 5x10^10 or 1x10^11 viral particles, as a single shot or as two shots 56 days apart. A total of roughly 32 samples were included in the TCR-sequenced set, comprising around 19 Ad26.COV2.S vaccine recipients, 5 placebo recipients and 8 SARS-CoV-2 convalescent individuals. TCRbeta repertoire sequencing served as the tool for gauging how specific and how broad the SARS-CoV-2-reactive T cell receptors were following Ad26.COV2.S vaccination. Investigators did not know the trial group allocation while performing experiments and assessing outcomes. What the work shows at the level of the full study, not this receptor alone: Substantial breadth of spike-specific CD8+ and CD4+ T cell responses was reported after vaccination. The authors noted that total T cell responses may have been underestimated by the TCR breadth and depth analyses. Compared with placebo recipients, Ad26.COV2.S recipients showed higher spike-specific TCR breadth (P = 0.0014). The study was not powered for comparison of responses between vaccine doses or regimens. Vaccine and placebo recipients had comparable non-spike TCR breadth, which fits with the vaccine containing only spike.

TCRbeta CDR3 regions were sequenced with the immunoSEQ Assay. After extraction, genomic DNA underwent amplification by bias-controlled multiplex PCR, followed by high-throughput sequencing. Turning to the authors' computational methods: Collapsing and filtering of sequences were performed to quantify the absolute abundance of each unique TCRbeta CDR3 region. T cell fraction was estimated by normalizing TCRbeta template counts to usable DNA, with usable DNA measured through amplification of reference genes found in all nucleated cells. Repertoire TCRs were annotated as SARS-CoV-2-specific when V gene, CDR3 amino acid sequence and J gene were exactly matched to a known reactive TCR set. The reference SARS-CoV-2 TCR set was derived from MIRA and filtered for enrichment in COVID-19-positive ImmuneCODE repertoires, a step that removed public or cross-reactive TCRs. Drawing on the MIRA antigens, annotated TCRs were analysed further at the level of specific ORF or position within ORF. Breadth was defined as annotated unique rearrangements over total unique productive rearrangements; depth was the summed frequency of those rearrangements. TCR breadth was compared between groups using two-sided Wilcoxon rank-sum tests. Here the immuneACCESS table is served through TCRdb, limited to in-frame sequences with V and J called. Missing clones are a known gap in these copies; in checked studies unresolved V genes cover under half, and the rest lacks a known reason. V, J and clone size are taken as reported in that table, and D and trimming were inferred from the DNA itself. The sample records more than 400,000 clones, roughly 91% of which are singletons. The ten top clones hold about 4.5% of the sample.

The cysteine opens and the phenylalanine closes a CDR3 of 14 amino acids. CDR3 DNA only is kept here, 42 bases in frame from base 1. The V end gives up 3 bases and the J end 4 bases, leaving 1 base in the junction not matched to a gene. Looking up the germline V gene yields CDR1 KGHSH and CDR2 LQKENI. Taken with the paper, the label for treatment or condition translates to: over 15 received Ad26.COV2.S at low or high dose, single or two shots; about 5 received placebo; per-sample allocation not given. Repertoires of vaccine and placebo recipients were sequenced from samples taken on day 63 after the first injection. Between 29 July and 7 August 2020, Cohort 1b enrolled around 24 adults aged 18-55 years at one site in Boston, USA. Ad26.COV2.S was a replication-incompetent adenovirus type 26 vector expressing a prefusion-stabilized SARS-CoV-2 spike protein from the original Wuhan strain.

The sequence is built from TRBV18 and TRBJ2-1; the junction holds 9 bases that match TRBD1. The receptor comes from a person between 18 and 59 years old who received the Ad26.COV2.S COVID-19 vaccine or a placebo. The sample was peripheral blood, taken in a trial of Ad26.COV2.S vaccine versus placebo. The DNA is TGTGCCAGCTCACCGGACAGGGGTTACAATGAGCAGTTCTTC. It specifies CASSPDRGYNEQFF.